A single sample gave rise to the 21 T cell receptor beta chains below, sequenced in a study of T cell changes during pregnancy in multiple sclerosis. Clones were sequenced by immunoSEQ multiplex PCR, and TCRdb holds only the in-frame ones, with some missing. The sample has approximately 30,000 clones, roughly 89% seen once. The starting material was CD4+ T cells from peripheral blood mononuclear cells, obtained in the first trimester of pregnancy. The receptors come from a female donor in good health, enrolled as a control in a pregnancy study.

The genes are TRBV9 and TRBJ2-5; 7 bases are a match to TRBD1. The CDR3 consists of 14 residues. Germline V gene data show CDR1 as SGDLS and CDR2 as YYNGEE. J gave up 4 bases and V 3 bases, and 6 bases lay outside the gene matches. CDR3 coding DNA: TGTGCCAGCAGCGCAACAGGGGTAAGAGAGACCCAGTACTTC. Amino acid sequence: CASSATGVRETQYF.

V gene TRBV7-6 combines with J gene TRBJ1-4; tentatively, D is TRBD1 (5 bases). V was clipped by 5 bases and J by 5 bases, with 12 bases between them. The CDR3 extends over 14 amino acids. Germline CDR1 reads SGHVS; CDR2 reads FNYEAQ. The CDR3 nucleotides read TGTGCCAGCAGCGAAGGGCGGGGGAATGAAAAACTGTTTTTT. Encoded protein: CASSEGRGNEKLFF.

The chain employs TRBV6-5 and TRBJ1-2; TRBD1 matches at 7 bases. Per the germline V gene, CDR1 is MNHEY and CDR2 is SVGAGI. J lost 1 base, V lost 0 bases, and 2 bases had no gene match. The CDR3 loop spans 15 amino acids. This CDR3 reads CASSYSTGINYGYTF. The DNA for the CDR3 is TGTGCCAGCAGTTACTCGACAGGGATTAACTATGGCTACACCTTC.

This clone has just a few counts. The chain carries TRBV29-1 and TRBJ2-1; 14 bases fit TRBD2. CDR1 is SQVTM, CDR2 ANQGSEA, per germline. The CDR3 sequence is 13 residues long. V was pared by 8 bases and J by 8 bases, with 5 bases of the junction left unmatched. CDR3 coding DNA: TGCAGCTCCGGACTAGCGGGAGGACATGAGCAGTTCTTC. It translates to CSSGLAGGHEQFF.

This clone was recorded only once. The chain's CDR3 is CASSVGVSGNTDTQYF. CDR3 coding DNA: TGTGCCAGCAGCGTAGGGGTTAGCGGGAACACAGATACGCAGTATTTT. The chain links TRBV9 to TRBJ2-3, with 8 bases matching TRBD2. Trimming removed 0 bases from V and 2 bases from J; junction bases left unmatched: 5. The CDR3 covers 16 residues. Germline CDR1 reads SGDLS; CDR2 reads YYNGEE. The full variable domain, in which reference TRBV9 and TRBJ2-3 provide the parts outside the CDR3, is DSGVTQTPKHLITATGQRVTLRCSPRSGDLSVYWYQQSLDQGLQFLIQYYNGEERAKGNILERFSAQQFPDLHSELNLSSLELGDSALYFCASSVGVSGNTDTQYFGPGTRLTVL.

The chain employs TRBV19 and TRBJ1-1; D is unclear. Germline V gene data show CDR1 as LNHDA and CDR2 as SQIVND (reference sequence). V was cut by 6 bases and J by 0 bases, with 5 bases left in between. The CDR3 runs to 12 residues. The CDR3 DNA follows: TGTGCCAGTAGCCGTATGAACACTGAAGCTTTCTTT. This translates into CASSRMNTEAFF. The full variable domain, in which reference TRBV19 and TRBJ1-1 provide the parts outside the CDR3, is DGGITQSPKYLFRKEGQNVTLSCEQNLNHDAMYWYRQDPGQGLRLIYYSQIVNDFQKGDIAEGYSVSREKKESFPLTVTSAQKNPTAFYLCASSRMNTEAFFGQGTRLTVV.

The genes are TRBV6-6 and TRBJ1-2; possibly TRBD1 for D (5 bases). The CDR3 spans 15 residues. In germline, CDR1 is MNHNY, CDR2 SVGAGI (reference sequence). V shed 10 bases and J shed 4 bases, with 22 bases lying between them. CDR3: CATAWGDEYSYGYTF. The CDR3 DNA follows: TGTGCCACCGCTTGGGGCGACGAGTATTCCTATGGCTACACCTTC.

The J gene is TRBJ2-7, the V gene TRBV19; 11 nucleotides match TRBD1. The ends lost 5 bases at V and 3 bases at J; junction bases unmatched: 6. The CDR3 runs 15 residues. The germline V gene has CDR1 LNHDA and CDR2 SQIVND (reference sequence). The CDR3 loop reads CASSSPGTGGYEQYF. CDR3 bases: TGTGCCAGTAGTTCCCCCGGGACAGGGGGCTACGAGCAGTACTTC.

This clone was found once. The chain couples TRBV30 to TRBJ2-5; D gene uncertain. Germline-derived CDR1 and CDR2 are GTSNPN and SVGIG (reference sequence). V was shortened by 4 bases and J by 8 bases, with 14 bases between the two germline ends. The length of the CDR3 is 12 residues. The CDR3 is CAWITDAVTQYF. As DNA, the CDR3 is TGTGCCTGGATTACAGATGCTGTAACCCAGTACTTC.

The chain recombines TRBV6-4 with TRBJ1-2, with 12 bases aligning to TRBD1. V trimming: 6 bases; J trimming: 4 bases; junction bases outside the gene matches: 12. In germline, CDR1 is MRHNA, CDR2 SNTAGT. The CDR3 is 17 amino acids. As DNA, the CDR3 is TGTGCCAGCAGCCCATCGGGACAGGGGGCGCCTGGCTATGGCTACACCTTC. It specifies CASSPSGQGAPGYGYTF.

J is TRBJ2-7 and V is TRBV18; D gene unclear. This CDR3 is 11 amino acids long. Germline CDR1 KGHSH, CDR2 LQKENI. Trimming took 10 bases from V and 2 from J, leaving 9 bases between them. The CDR3 sequence: CAILLAYEQYF. Here the CDR3 DNA reads TGTGCCATTTTACTGGCCTACGAGCAGTACTTC.

The V gene is TRBV7-8, the J gene TRBJ2-4, with 10 nucleotides matching TRBD2. The CDR3 extends over 20 amino acids. The trim removed 0 bases at V and 0 bases at J, leaving 11 bases unmatched. CDR1 SGHVS and CDR2 FQNEAQ come from the germline V gene. Here the CDR3 DNA reads TGTGCCAGCAGCTTAGCGCGCCCCTCACTAGCGGGGTTAGCCAAAAACATTCAGTACTTC. Translated, it gives CASSLARPSLAGLAKNIQYF.

This clone has a single count. The CDR3 sequence: CASSLSNRAGGFPDTQYF. In nucleotides, the CDR3 is TGTGCCAGCAGCTTATCCAATAGAGCGGGGGGGTTTCCAGATACGCAGTATTTT. The rearrangement uses TRBV7-8 and TRBJ2-3; 10 nucleotides align to TRBD2. V trimming: 2 bases; J trimming: 4 bases; junction bases outside the gene matches: 12. CDR3 length equals 18 residues. Germline-derived CDR1 and CDR2 are SGHVS and FQNEAQ. The entire variable domain, with the rest obtained from reference TRBV7-8 and TRBJ2-3, is as follows: GAGVSQSPRYKVAKRGQDVALRCDPISGHVSLFWYQQALGQGPEFLTYFQNEAQLDKSGLPSDRFFAERPEGSVSTLKIQRTQQEDSAVYLCASSLSNRAGGFPDTQYFGPGTRLTVL.

V and J are TRBV6-5 and TRBJ1-3; 7 nucleotides match TRBD1. J lost 0 bases, V lost 6 bases, and 2 bases had no gene match. CDR3 length: 14 amino acids. Germline lookup yields CDR1 MNHEY and CDR2 SVGAGI. The CDR3 region has the DNA TGTGCCAGCAGAGACAGGGCCTCTGGAAACACCATATATTTT. It is translated as CASRDRASGNTIYF.

This clone was counted only a few times. This chain uses TRBV11-3 with TRBJ1-5; 7 bases are a match to TRBD1. CDR3 length: 16 residues. Germline CDR1 is SGHNT and CDR2 is YENEEA. The J segment lost 3 bases and the V segment lost 1 base, leaving 6 bases of the junction unmatched. As DNA, the CDR3 is TGTGCCAGCAGCTTAGGGCAGGGGGAGAACAATCAGCCCCAGCATTTT. It codes for CASSLGQGENNQPQHF.

The rearrangement links TRBV11-3 to TRBJ2-1; 7 bases agree with TRBD2. V lost 2 bases and J lost 5; bases outside the gene matches: 12. The CDR3 extends over 17 amino acids. Germline assignment: CDR1 SGHNT and CDR2 YENEEA. The CDR3 spells CASSLHSSGMGDNEQFF. Written as DNA, the CDR3 is TGTGCCAGCAGCTTACACTCGAGCGGGATGGGCGACAATGAGCAGTTCTTC.

This chain links TRBV6-6 with TRBJ2-7; a possible D gene is TRBD1 (6 bases). V shed 5 bases and J shed 3 bases, with 14 bases lying between them. The CDR3 loop spans 14 amino acids. CDR1 is MNHNY and CDR2 is SVGAGI in the germline V gene (reference sequence). In DNA form, the CDR3 reads TGTGCCAGCAGTCCCTCCGGGACAAACTACGAGCAGTACTTC. This translates into CASSPSGTNYEQYF.

The rearrangement joins TRBV10-3 to TRBJ2-7; the match to TRBD1 covers 9 bases. Trimming removed 0 bases from V and 1 base from J; junction bases left unmatched: 4. CDR3 length equals 16 residues. The germline V gene encodes CDR1 ENHRY and CDR2 SYGVKD. The CDR3 coding sequence is TGTGCCATCAGTGAGTCCACAGGGGGCGGGTCCTACGAGCAGTACTTC. Translating it yields CAISESTGGGSYEQYF.

In the case of this clone: Other DNA sequences within the sample encode an identical CDR3. The rearrangement links TRBV9 to TRBJ2-1, with TRBD2 identical over 13 bases. The V gene end was trimmed by 2 bases and the J gene end by 4 bases; junction bases not matched to a gene: 6. Germline CDR1 and CDR2: SGDLS and YYNGEE. The CDR3 totals 17 residues. The CDR3 coding sequence is TGTGCCAGCAGCGTGGAGGGACTAGCGGGAAATTACAATGAGCAGTTCTTC. This translates into CASSVEGLAGNYNEQFF.

The gene calls are TRBV6-1 and TRBJ2-1; the D gene is possibly TRBD1 (6 bases). The length of the CDR3 is 16 residues. Germline CDR1 is MNHNS and CDR2 is SASEGT. Trimming shortened V by 3 bases and J by 8 bases, and 20 bases separated the two germline ends. DNA for the CDR3: TGTGCCAGCAGTGAGATTTGGCAGGGGAAGAGGGATGAGCAGTTCTTC. Its protein product is CASSEIWQGKRDEQFF.

The rearrangement links TRBV25-1 to TRBJ1-2; 9 bases map to TRBD1. V shed 5 bases and J 6 bases; nucleotides not matched to a gene: 10. CDR1 and CDR2 from the germline V gene are MGHDK and SYGVNS. The CDR3 extends over 15 amino acids. In nucleotides, the CDR3 is TGTGCCAGCAGTCTTACCGGGACAGGGACCCATGGCTACACCTTC. It yields the protein CASSLTGTGTHGYTF.